This T cell receptor (beta chain) originates from a study of blood T cell repertoires in COVID-19 (dated by TCRdb to about 2020). Background for the entire study: Samples from collaborators originated in the United States, Italy and Spain and spanned both the acute and convalescent phases of COVID-19. Where available, HLA class I and class II types were obtained from metadata supplied by the sample provider rather than from assay-based typing. Samples came from the ongoing ImmuneRACE study (first 160 participants) plus 1,254 subjects from 6 global collaborators. The repertoires were made available in a free public database intended to serve as a resource for research on the immune response to SARS-CoV-2. A de-identified subject ID, COVID-19 status, age in years and sex were almost always included in the sample metadata. The dataset comprised deeply sampled blood TCRbeta repertoires from subjects exposed to, actively infected with, or recovered from COVID-19. The material from the prospective study consisted of cDNA or gDNA derived from T cells, B-cell-depleted T cells, or PBMCs. Study-level results and caveats: Clinical and demographic metadata were provided uncurated, with the amount varying by source and participant.

Collaborating institutions collected whole blood in K2EDTA tubes following their own protocols. Collaborator samples were shipped for TCRbeta analysis as frozen whole blood, isolated PBMCs, or DNA extracted from either sample type. The CDR3 runs 15 residues from the cysteine to the phenylalanine. CDR3 DNA is the only sequence kept; it has 45 bases, read in frame from the first base. After removal of 7 bases from V and 1 base from J, the junction retains 8 bases not matched to a gene. The germline V gene specifies MDHEN as CDR1 and SYDVKM as CDR2. The immunoSEQ Assay, a bias-controlled multiplex PCR, was used to amplify TCRbeta CDR3 regions from genomic DNA. Processing in the source paper ran as follows. Within the assay, amplification of reference gene primers was used to estimate how many nucleated cells each sample contained. Sequence reads were collapsed and filtered to measure the absolute abundance of every unique TCRbeta CDR3 rearrangement. Productive Simpson clonality was computed per sample as the square root of Simpson's diversity index over productive rearrangements. TCRdb's version of the immuneACCESS table is confined to in-frame rearrangements and falls short of the full clone set. An unresolved V gene accounts for under half of the shortfall where checked; the remainder is of unknown origin. V, J and clone size reflect that table, while D and trimming were determined from the DNA. The sample table shows approximately 500,000 clones, and approximately 83% are seen once. The top ten clones comprise about 3% of the sample.

Concerning this clone itself: This clone's antigen is unknown. Per-nucleotide qualities are absent, and no much larger clonotype sits a single base away.

This receptor was identified in a human donor in a cohort sampled during active COVID-19. Here the chain combines TRBV28 and TRBJ2-3; 7 of the junction bases match TRBD2. The sample consisted of peripheral blood. The base sequence is TGTGCCAGCAACCCGGAGGCGGGGGGCACAGATACGCAGTATTTT. This translates into CASNPEAGGTDTQYF.